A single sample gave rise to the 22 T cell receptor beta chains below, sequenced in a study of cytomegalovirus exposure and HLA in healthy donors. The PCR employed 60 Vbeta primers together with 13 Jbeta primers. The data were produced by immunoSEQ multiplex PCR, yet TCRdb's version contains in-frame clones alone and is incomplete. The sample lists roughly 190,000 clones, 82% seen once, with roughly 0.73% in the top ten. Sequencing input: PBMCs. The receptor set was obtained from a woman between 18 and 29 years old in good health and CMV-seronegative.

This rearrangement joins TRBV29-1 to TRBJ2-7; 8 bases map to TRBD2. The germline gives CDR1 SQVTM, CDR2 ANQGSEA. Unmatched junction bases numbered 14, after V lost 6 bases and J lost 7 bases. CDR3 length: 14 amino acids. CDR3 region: CSVAPLAAEGEQYF. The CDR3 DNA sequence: TGCAGCGTGGCCCCACTAGCGGCGGAGGGGGAGCAGTACTTC.

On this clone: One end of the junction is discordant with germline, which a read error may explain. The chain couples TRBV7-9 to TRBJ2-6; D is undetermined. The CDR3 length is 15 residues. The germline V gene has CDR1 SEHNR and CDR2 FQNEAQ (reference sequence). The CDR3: CSSSPPSSGANVLTF. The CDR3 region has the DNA TGTTCCAGCAGCCCACCCAGCTCTGGGGCCAACGTCCTGACTTTC.

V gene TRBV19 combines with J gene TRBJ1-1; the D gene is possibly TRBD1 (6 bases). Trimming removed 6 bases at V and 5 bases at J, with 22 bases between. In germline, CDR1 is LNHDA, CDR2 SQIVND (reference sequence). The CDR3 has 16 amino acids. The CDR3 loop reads CASRISGEAPRTEAFF. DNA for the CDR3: TGTGCCAGTAGGATATCAGGGGAAGCCCCCCGGACTGAAGCTTTCTTT.

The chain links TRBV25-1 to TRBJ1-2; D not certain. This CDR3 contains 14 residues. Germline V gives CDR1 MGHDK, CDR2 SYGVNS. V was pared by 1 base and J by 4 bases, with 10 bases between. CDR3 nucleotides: TGTGCCAGCAGTGAATCGACTTACCTCTATGGCTACACCTTC. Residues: CASSESTYLYGYTF.

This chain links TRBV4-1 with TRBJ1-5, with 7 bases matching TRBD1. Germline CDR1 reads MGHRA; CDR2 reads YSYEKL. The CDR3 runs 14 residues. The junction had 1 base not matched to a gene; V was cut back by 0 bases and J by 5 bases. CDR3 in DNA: TGCGCCAGCAGCCAAGAGACAGGGTATCAGCCCCAGCATTTT. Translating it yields CASSQETGYQPQHF.

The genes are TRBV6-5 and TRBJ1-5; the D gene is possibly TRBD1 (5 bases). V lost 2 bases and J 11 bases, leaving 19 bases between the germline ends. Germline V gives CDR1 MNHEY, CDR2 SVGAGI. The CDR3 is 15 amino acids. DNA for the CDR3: TGTGCCAGCAGTTACCAGGAGGGCGGTTGGGGGACCCAGCATTTT. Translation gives CASSYQEGGWGTQHF.

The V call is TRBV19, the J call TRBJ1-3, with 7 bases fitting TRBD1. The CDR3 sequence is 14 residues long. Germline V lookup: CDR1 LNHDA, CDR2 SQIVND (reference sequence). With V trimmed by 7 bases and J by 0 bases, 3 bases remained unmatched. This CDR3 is CASNDRASGNTIYF. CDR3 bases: TGTGCCAGTAATGACAGGGCCTCTGGAAACACCATATATTTT.

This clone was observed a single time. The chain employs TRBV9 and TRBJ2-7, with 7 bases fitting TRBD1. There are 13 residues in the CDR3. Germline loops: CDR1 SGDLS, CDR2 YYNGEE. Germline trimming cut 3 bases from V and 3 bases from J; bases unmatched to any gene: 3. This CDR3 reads CASSETGLYEQYF. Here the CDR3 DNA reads TGTGCCAGCAGCGAGACAGGGCTCTACGAGCAGTACTTC.

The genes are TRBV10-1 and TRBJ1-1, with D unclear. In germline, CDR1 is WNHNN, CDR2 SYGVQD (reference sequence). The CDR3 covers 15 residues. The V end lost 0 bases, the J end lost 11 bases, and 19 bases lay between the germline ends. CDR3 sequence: CASSESRQLWVEAFF. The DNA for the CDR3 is TGCGCCAGCAGTGAGTCGCGGCAATTATGGGTGGAGGCTTTCTTT.

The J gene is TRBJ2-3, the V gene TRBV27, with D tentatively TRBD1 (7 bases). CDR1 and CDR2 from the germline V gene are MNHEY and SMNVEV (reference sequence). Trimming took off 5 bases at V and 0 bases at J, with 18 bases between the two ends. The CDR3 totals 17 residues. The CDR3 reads CASSPLEGATSTDTQYF. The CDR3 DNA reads TGTGCCAGCAGTCCCCTGGAGGGGGCGACTAGCACAGATACGCAGTATTTT.

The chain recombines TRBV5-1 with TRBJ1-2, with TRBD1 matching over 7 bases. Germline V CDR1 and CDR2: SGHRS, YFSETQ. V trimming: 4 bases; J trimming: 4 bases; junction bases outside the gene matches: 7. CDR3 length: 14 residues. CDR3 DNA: TGCGCCAGCAGCCCGGGACAGACCTCCTATGGCTACACCTTC. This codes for CASSPGQTSYGYTF.

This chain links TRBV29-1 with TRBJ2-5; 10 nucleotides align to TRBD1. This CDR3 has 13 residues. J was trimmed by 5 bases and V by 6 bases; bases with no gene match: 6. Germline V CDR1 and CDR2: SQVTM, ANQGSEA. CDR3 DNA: TGCAGCGTGACTGAGGGACAGGGGGAGACCCAGTACTTC. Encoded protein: CSVTEGQGETQYF. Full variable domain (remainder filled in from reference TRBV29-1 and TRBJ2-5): SAVISQKPSRDICQRGTSLTIQCQVDSQVTMMFWYRQQPGQSLTLIATANQGSEATYESGFVIDKFPISRPNLTFSTLTVSNMSPEDSSIYLCSVTEGQGETQYFGPGTRLLVL.

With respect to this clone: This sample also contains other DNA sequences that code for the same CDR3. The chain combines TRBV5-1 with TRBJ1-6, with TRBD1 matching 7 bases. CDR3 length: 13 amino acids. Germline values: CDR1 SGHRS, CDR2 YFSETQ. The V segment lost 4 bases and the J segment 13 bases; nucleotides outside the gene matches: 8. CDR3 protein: CASSLDRNSPLHF. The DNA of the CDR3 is TGCGCCAGCAGCCTGGACAGGAACTCCCCCCTCCACTTT.

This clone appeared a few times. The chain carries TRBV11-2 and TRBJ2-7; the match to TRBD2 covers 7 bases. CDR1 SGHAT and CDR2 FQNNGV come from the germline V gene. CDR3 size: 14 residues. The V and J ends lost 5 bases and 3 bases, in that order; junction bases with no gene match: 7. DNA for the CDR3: TGTGCCAGCAGCCTCCGGGACTACCTCTACGAGCAGTACTTC. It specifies CASSLRDYLYEQYF. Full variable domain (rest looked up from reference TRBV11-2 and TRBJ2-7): EAGVAQSPRYKIIEKRQSVAFWCNPISGHATLYWYQQILGQGPKLLIQFQNNGVVDDSQLPKDRFSAERLKGVDSTLKIQPAKLEDSAVYLCASSLRDYLYEQYFGPGTRLTVT.

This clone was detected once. Here the CDR3 DNA reads TGTGCCAGCAGCGTAGCGCAGGGTGGAAACGGAAAACTGTTTTTT. Translated, it gives CASSVAQGGNGKLFF. The chain combines TRBV9 with TRBJ1-4, with D perhaps matching TRBD1 (5 bases). The CDR3 is 15 residues long. V was cut by 0 bases and J by 10 bases, with 16 bases left in between. CDR1 is SGDLS, CDR2 YYNGEE, per germline.

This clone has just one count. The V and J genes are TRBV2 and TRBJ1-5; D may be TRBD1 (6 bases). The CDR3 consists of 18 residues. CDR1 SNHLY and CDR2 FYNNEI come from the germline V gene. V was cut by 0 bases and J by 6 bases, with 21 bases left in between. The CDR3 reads CASSEARFLGTSFQPQHF. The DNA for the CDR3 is TGTGCCAGCAGTGAAGCGCGGTTCCTCGGGACATCCTTTCAGCCCCAGCATTTT. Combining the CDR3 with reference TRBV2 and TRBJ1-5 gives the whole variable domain EPEVTQTPSHQVTQMGQEVILRCVPISNHLYFYWYRQILGQKVEFLVSFYNNEISEKSEIFDDQFSVERPDGSNFTLKIRSTKLEDSAMYFCASSEARFLGTSFQPQHFGDGTRLSIL.

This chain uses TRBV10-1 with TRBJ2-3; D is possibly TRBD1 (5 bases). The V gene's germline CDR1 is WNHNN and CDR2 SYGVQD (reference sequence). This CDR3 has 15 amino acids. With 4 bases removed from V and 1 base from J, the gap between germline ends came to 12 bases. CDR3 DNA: TGCGCCAGCAGTGCTAGGGGCTTTGGCACAGATACGCAGTATTTT. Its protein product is CASSARGFGTDTQYF.

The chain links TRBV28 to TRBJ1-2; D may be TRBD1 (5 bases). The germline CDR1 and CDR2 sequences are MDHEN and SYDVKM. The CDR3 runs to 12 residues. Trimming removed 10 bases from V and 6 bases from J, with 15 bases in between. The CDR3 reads CAIQGLADGYTF. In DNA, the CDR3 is TGTGCCATCCAGGGCCTGGCGGATGGCTACACCTTC.

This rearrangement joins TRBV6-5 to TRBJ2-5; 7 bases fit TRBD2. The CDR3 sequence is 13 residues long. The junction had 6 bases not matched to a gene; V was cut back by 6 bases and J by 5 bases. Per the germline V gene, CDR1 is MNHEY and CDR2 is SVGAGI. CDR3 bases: TGTGCCAGCAGAACAGCGGGGCGGGAGACCCAGTACTTC. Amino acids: CASRTAGRETQYF.

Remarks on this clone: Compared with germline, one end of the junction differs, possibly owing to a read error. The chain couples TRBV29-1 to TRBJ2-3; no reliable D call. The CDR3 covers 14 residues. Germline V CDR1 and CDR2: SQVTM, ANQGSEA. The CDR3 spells CSAERSFGTDTQYF. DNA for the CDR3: TGCAGCGCTGAAAGGAGTTTCGGCACAGATACGCAGTATTTT.

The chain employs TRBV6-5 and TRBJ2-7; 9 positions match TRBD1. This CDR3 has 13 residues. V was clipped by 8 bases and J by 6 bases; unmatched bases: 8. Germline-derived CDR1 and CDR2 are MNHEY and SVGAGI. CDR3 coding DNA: TGTGCCAGCTTAGGGACAGGGAATATCGAGCAGTACTTC. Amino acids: CASLGTGNIEQYF.

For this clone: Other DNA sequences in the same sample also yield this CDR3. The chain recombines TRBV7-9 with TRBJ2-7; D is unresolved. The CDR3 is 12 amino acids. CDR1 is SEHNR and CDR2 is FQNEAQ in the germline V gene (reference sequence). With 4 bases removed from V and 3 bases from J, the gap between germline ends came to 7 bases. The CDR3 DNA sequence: TGTGCCAGCAGCTCCTCGGGCTACGAGCAGTACTTC. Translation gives CASSSSGYEQYF. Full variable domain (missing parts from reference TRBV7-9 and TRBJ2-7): DTGVSQNPRHKITKRGQNVTFRCDPISEHNRLYWYRQTLGQGPEFLTYFQNEAQLEKSRLLSDRFSAERPKGSFSTLEIQRTEQGDSAMYLCASSSSGYEQYFGPGTRLTVT.